A single sample gave rise to the 16 T cell receptor beta chains below, sequenced in a study of blood T cell repertoires in COVID-19 (dated by TCRdb to about 2020). Libraries were built with the immunoSEQ multiplex PCR assay. TCRdb retrieved this table from immuneACCESS and kept in-frame rearrangements only. Not all clones are present; in checked studies, unresolved V genes account for under half, and no reason is known for the remainder. This sample is represented by over 350,000 clones; about 89% of them were singletons. About 4.5% of the sample belongs to the ten largest clones. The sequenced sample was peripheral blood. These receptors were taken from a woman in her twenties or thirties with acute or convalescent COVID-19.

V is TRBV6-2 or TRBV6-3 and J is TRBJ2-3; TRBD1 aligns across 7 bases. The length of the CDR3 is 14 residues. Germline CDR1 reads MNHEY; CDR2 reads SVGEGT. J was trimmed by 2 bases and V by 6 bases; bases with no gene match: 5. The CDR3 region is CASSEGGDTDTQYF. CDR3 DNA sequence: TGTGCCAGCAGCGAAGGGGGCGACACAGATACGCAGTATTTT.

The chain joins TRBV30 to TRBJ1-2; TRBD1 might be the D (5 bases). From germline, CDR1 is GTSNPN and CDR2 SVGIG (reference sequence). The CDR3 consists of 14 residues. Trimming removed 0 bases at V and 5 bases at J, with 13 bases between. The CDR3 spells CAWSVSDIRYGYTF. DNA of the CDR3: TGTGCCTGGAGTGTATCGGACATCCGATATGGCTACACCTTC. Supplemented by reference TRBV30 and TRBJ1-2, the full variable domain reads SQTIHQWPATLVQPVGSPLSLECTVEGTSNPNLYWYRQAAGRGLQLLFYSVGIGQISSEVPQNLSASRPQDRQFILSSKKLLLSDSGFYLCAWSVSDIRYGYTFGSGTRLTVV.

This clone has a handful of counts. V gene TRBV27 combines with J gene TRBJ2-7; TRBD1 might be the D (5 bases). The CDR3 is 15 residues long. Germline CDR1 is MNHEY and CDR2 is SMNVEV (reference sequence). V was clipped by 7 bases and J by 2 bases, with 18 bases between them. CDR3 nucleotide sequence: TGTGCCAGCACCCTGGGTCCAGGGCAGACCTACGAGCAGTACTTC. This codes for CASTLGPGQTYEQYF.

The V call is TRBV11-2, the J call TRBJ2-5, with TRBD2 as a possible D gene (6 bases). V was trimmed by 5 bases and J by 0 bases, leaving 16 bases between them. Germline loops: CDR1 SGHAT, CDR2 FQNNGV. This CDR3 has 16 amino acids. The CDR3 DNA reads as TGTGCCAGCAGCCGCGGAGGGAGTCGGAACCAAGAGACCCAGTACTTC. It yields the protein CASSRGGSRNQETQYF.

This clone was seen a single time. The V gene is TRBV5-4, the J gene TRBJ1-6; unclear D gene. V was shortened by 0 bases and J by 6 bases, with 4 bases between the two germline ends. From germline, CDR1 is SGHNT and CDR2 YYREEE (reference sequence). CDR3 size: 13 residues. The CDR3 is CASSLAGNSPLHF. The DNA of the CDR3 is TGTGCCAGCAGCTTGGCCGGTAATTCACCCCTCCACTTT.

The chain uses TRBV10-3 and TRBJ2-7; possible D gene TRBD1, 5 bases. Trimming took 4 bases from V and 0 from J, leaving 10 bases between them. CDR1 ENHRY and CDR2 SYGVKD come from the germline V gene. CDR3 length: 14 amino acids. CDR3 in amino acids: CAISGRGFSYEQYF. CDR3 nucleotides: TGTGCCATCAGTGGTAGGGGATTCTCCTACGAGCAGTACTTC.

The chain combines TRBV3-1 (or the pseudogene TRBV3-2) with TRBJ1-2; D unclear. V was pared by 0 bases and J by 3 bases, with 11 bases between. The CDR3 sequence is 15 residues long. Per the germline V gene, CDR1 is LGHDT and CDR2 is YNNKEL (reference sequence). The CDR3 reads CASSQDTGYDYGYTF. In DNA, the CDR3 is TGTGCCAGCAGCCAAGATACGGGGTATGACTATGGCTACACCTTC.

The chain joins TRBV4-1 to TRBJ2-7; D perhaps matches TRBD2 (5 bases). The CDR3 covers 13 residues. Deletions cut 4 bases from V and 1 base from J, with 8 bases between. CDR1 is MGHRA and CDR2 is YSYEKL in the germline V gene. The CDR3 DNA follows: TGCGCCAGCAGCCTAAGGGAGTCCTACGAGCAGTACTTC. Protein: CASSLRESYEQYF.

The chain couples TRBV18 to TRBJ2-3; TRBD1 aligns across 10 bases. CDR1 and CDR2 from the germline V gene are KGHSH and LQKENI. The CDR3 contains 16 residues. The trim removed 4 bases at V and 1 base at J, leaving 5 bases unmatched. For the CDR3, the DNA is TGTGCCAGCTCACTAATGACAGGGGGCGGCACAGATACGCAGTATTTT. Encoded protein: CASSLMTGGGTDTQYF.

A single count supports this clone. DNA for the CDR3: TGTGCCAGCAGCCAAACTGCCCGCGGACAGGGACTCCAAGAGACCCAGTACTTC. It is translated as CASSQTARGQGLQETQYF. The chain combines TRBV3-1 (or the pseudogene TRBV3-2) with TRBJ2-5, with 8 bases fitting TRBD1. This CDR3 is 18 amino acids long. V trimming: 2 bases; J trimming: 1 base; junction bases outside the gene matches: 12. The germline V gene encodes CDR1 LGHDT and CDR2 YNNKEL (reference sequence).

This chain connects TRBV30 to TRBJ2-7, with TRBD1 matching 7 bases. The V gene's germline CDR1 is GTSNPN and CDR2 SVGIG (reference sequence). This CDR3 spans 13 amino acids. After removal of 0 bases from V and 12 bases from J, the junction contained 11 bases not matched to a gene. The CDR3 protein is CAWSVLTGYELYF. CDR3 nucleotides: TGTGCCTGGAGTGTACTGACAGGGTATGAGTTGTACTTC.

This chain uses TRBV19 with TRBJ2-3, with D possibly matching TRBD2 (6 bases). Germline V gives CDR1 LNHDA, CDR2 SQIVND (reference sequence). V shed 7 bases and J shed 3 bases, with 11 bases lying between them. This CDR3 contains 13 residues. The CDR3 DNA sequence: TGTGCCAGTATGCTTAGCGGAACAGATACGCAGTATTTT. As protein: CASMLSGTDTQYF.

A few counts support this clone. The V gene is TRBV25-1, the J gene TRBJ1-1, with 7 nucleotides matching TRBD1. Germline V gene lookup returns CDR1 MGHDK and CDR2 SYGVNS. The CDR3 is made up of 13 amino acids. Trimming took 4 bases from V and 11 from J; bases not matched to a gene: 10. CDR3 nucleotide sequence: TGTGCCAGCAGTGGAACAGGGGCGACAGAGGCTTTCTTT. It specifies CASSGTGATEAFF. Full variable domain (missing parts from reference TRBV25-1 and TRBJ1-1): EADIYQTPRYLVIGTGKKITLECSQTMGHDKMYWYQQDPGMELHLIHYSYGVNSTEKGDLSSESTVSRIRTEHFPLTLESARPSHTSQYLCASSGTGATEAFFGQGTRLTVV.

CDR3 protein: CASIGTGSDGYTF. The CDR3 coding sequence is TGTGCCAGCATTGGGACAGGGTCAGATGGCTACACCTTC. The V and J genes are TRBV6-5 and TRBJ1-2; 9 bases are a match to TRBD1. The CDR3 is 13 amino acids. Per germline, CDR1 MNHEY and CDR2 SVGAGI. V gave up 7 bases and J gave up 6 bases; unmatched junction bases: 6.

The chain is built from TRBV20-1 and TRBJ2-5, with D perhaps TRBD1 (5 bases). This CDR3 region has 11 residues. Trimming removed 5 bases from V and 3 bases from J, with 7 bases in between. Germline V gene lookup returns CDR1 DFQATT and CDR2 SNEGSKA (reference sequence). In DNA form, the CDR3 reads TGCAGTGCTTCCAGGGAAGAGACCCAGTACTTC. Translated: CSASREETQYF.

The J gene is TRBJ2-5, the V gene TRBV6-1; D unclear. The germline V and J ends were trimmed by 6 bases and 1 base, with 21 bases remaining between them. In germline, CDR1 is MNHNS, CDR2 SASEGT. The CDR3 extends over 17 amino acids. The DNA of the CDR3 is TGTGCCAGCAGGGAAATGCTCCCACGTACGGTCCAAGAGACCCAGTACTTC. It codes for CASREMLPRTVQETQYF.